This T cell receptor (beta chain) was recorded in a study of a mutant IDH1 vaccine in newly diagnosed glioma (dated by TCRdb to about 2021). About the investigation overall: Eight vaccinations were administered to patients in weeks 1, 3, 5, 7, 11, 15, 19 and 23, corresponding to visits V03 through V10. Peripheral blood was drawn at six visits: V03 (baseline), V05, V07, V10, V12 and V13. For exploratory analyses, longitudinal TCRB deep sequencing was carried out in roughly 23 treated patients wherever samples were available. Vaccination was initiated 4-6 weeks after radiotherapy alone, or concurrently with temozolomide cycles in the chemotherapy-containing groups. Prior to enrollment, standard therapy consisting of radiotherapy alone, temozolomide alone, or radiochemotherapy with temozolomide had been administered to patients, with the combination being received by most patients. Of the 32 patients who were treated, about 62% were male and 37.5% were female, and the mean age was around 40 years.

In the paper's terms, the time point label means: week 5, during vaccination. A 20-mer mutant IDH1 peptide at 300 micrograms in Montanide made up each vaccine dose, which was injected subcutaneously together with topical imiquimod. Newly diagnosed WHO grade 3 or 4 IDH1-mutant astrocytomas showing loss of nuclear ATRX were present in the donors. The samples were drawn from NOA16, a multicentre, single-arm, open-label phase I trial in Germany that tested a mutant IDH1 peptide vaccine in humans for the first time. Genomic DNA for TCRB sequencing was extracted from EDTA blood using the DNeasy Blood and Tissue Kit. A word on this clone: This receptor's antigen is unknown. No base quality information exists; no much larger clone differs at one position.

There are 14 amino acids in the CDR3, from cysteine to phenylalanine inclusive. Only the CDR3 DNA stays, 42 bases, in frame from base 1. CDR1 and CDR2 were assigned from the germline V gene as SNHLY and FYNNEI. The trim is 3 bases for V and 5 bases for J, with a gap of 11 bases between the germline ends. Preparation of the library involved the immunoSEQ multiplex PCR assay. Rearranged TCR beta chain sequences were amplified using the hsTCRB Kit according to the manufacturer's protocol. An Illumina MiSeq was used to sequence the TCRB libraries. Under the source paper's analysis protocol: The kit vendor's proprietary platform handled demultiplexing, trimming and gene mapping. This immuneACCESS table, as held by TCRdb, lists in-frame sequences with V and J called but not all clones. Of the missing ones, under half trace to an unresolved V gene in checked studies; the others have no known cause. The DNA gave D and trimming, while V, J and clone size come from that table. The sample table holds 70,000 to 100,000 clones, of which around 90% were seen once. The biggest ten clones account for roughly 0.5% of the sample.

Study-wide conclusions, independent of this receptor: PBMC samples for TCRB deep sequencing were selected based on availability. Immune responses induced by the vaccine were seen in roughly 95% of patients across multiple MHC alleles. It was noted by the authors that analyses of patient blood samples could not be reproduced owing to sample limitations. Changes in the top peripheral T cell clonotypes picked up by TCRB sequencing did not appear to be linked to pseudoprogression.

The TCR sequence derives from a woman aged 50 to 65 with glioma. Rearrangement joined TRBV2 to TRBJ1-5, with the identity of the D gene unclear. The specimen comprised PBMCs, sampled from a glioma patient whose treatment included an IDH1 peptide vaccine. Here is the DNA: TGTGCCAGCAGTGACACCTTCGGGGATCAGCCCCAGCATTTT. The translation is CASSDTFGDQPQHF. With the portions outside the CDR3 filled from the reference TRBV2 and TRBJ1-5 genes, the complete variable region becomes EPEVTQTPSHQVTQMGQEVILRCVPISNHLYFYWYRQILGQKVEFLVSFYNNEISEKSEIFDDQFSVERPDGSNFTLKIRSTKLEDSAMYFCASSDTFGDQPQHFGDGTRLSIL.